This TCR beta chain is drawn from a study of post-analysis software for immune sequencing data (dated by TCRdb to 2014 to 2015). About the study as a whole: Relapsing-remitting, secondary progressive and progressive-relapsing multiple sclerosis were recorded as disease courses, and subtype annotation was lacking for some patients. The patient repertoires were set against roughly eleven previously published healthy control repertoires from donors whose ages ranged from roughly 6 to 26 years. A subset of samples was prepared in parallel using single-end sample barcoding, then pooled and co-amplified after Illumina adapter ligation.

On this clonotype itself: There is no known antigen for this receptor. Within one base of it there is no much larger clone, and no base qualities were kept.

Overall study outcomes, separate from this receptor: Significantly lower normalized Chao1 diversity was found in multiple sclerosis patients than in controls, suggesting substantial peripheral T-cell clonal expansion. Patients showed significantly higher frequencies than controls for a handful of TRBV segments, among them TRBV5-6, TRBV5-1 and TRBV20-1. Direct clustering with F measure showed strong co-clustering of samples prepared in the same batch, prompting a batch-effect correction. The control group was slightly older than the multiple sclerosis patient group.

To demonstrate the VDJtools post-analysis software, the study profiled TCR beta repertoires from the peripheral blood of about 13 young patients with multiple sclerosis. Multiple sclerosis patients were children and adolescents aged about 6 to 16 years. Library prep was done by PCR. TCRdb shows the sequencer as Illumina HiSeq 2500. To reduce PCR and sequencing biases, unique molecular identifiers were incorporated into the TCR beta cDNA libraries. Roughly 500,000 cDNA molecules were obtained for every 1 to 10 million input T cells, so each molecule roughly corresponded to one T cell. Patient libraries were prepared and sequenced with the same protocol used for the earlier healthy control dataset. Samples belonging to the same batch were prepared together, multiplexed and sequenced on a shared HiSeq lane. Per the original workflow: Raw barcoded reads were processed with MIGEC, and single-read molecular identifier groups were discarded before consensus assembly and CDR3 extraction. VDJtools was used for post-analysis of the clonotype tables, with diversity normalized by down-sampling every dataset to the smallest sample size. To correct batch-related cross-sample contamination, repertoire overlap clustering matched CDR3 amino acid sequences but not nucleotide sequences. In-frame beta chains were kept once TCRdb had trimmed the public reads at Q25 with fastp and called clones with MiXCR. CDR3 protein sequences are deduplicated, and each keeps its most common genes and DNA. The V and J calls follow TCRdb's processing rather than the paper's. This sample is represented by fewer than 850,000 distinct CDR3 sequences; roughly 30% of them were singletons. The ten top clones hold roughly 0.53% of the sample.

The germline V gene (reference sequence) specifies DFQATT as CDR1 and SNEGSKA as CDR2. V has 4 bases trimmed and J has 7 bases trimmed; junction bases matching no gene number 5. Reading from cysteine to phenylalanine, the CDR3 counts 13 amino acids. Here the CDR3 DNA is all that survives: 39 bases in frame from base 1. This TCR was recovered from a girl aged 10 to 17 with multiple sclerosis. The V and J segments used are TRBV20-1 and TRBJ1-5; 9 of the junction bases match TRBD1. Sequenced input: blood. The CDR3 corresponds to CSATQTGGQPQHF. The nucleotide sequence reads TGCAGTGCTACTCAGACAGGGGGACAGCCCCAGCATTTT.